This T cell receptor (beta chain) was sequenced for a study of shared T cell receptors in the human thymus. The assay was immunoSEQ multiplex PCR, and TCRdb's table has in-frame clones only and misses some. Among hundreds of thousands of clones listed, approximately 87% were seen once. This same sample was also taken into another study, of human thymus T cells. This second report adds: Those donating were healthy Finnish infants in corrective surgery for congenital heart defects. Obtained as resections during corrective heart surgery, the thymus tissue was then studied. In thymic and blood repertoires alike, V and J usage looked biased. Reports from related research described highly overlapping thymic repertoires among unrelated individuals.

Sequenced sample: thymocytes. The TCR sequence derives from a boy less than two years old with a congenital heart defect.

This chain's CDR3 is CASSSLCPAGGPMNEQFF. CDR3 coding DNA: TGTGCCAGCAGCTCCTTGTGTCCAGCGGGAGGGCCTATGAATGAGCAGTTCTTC. The chain combines TRBV7-9 with TRBJ2-1; TRBD2 aligns across 10 bases. The V gene's germline CDR1 is SEHNR and CDR2 FQNEAQ (reference sequence). J was trimmed by 7 bases and V by 4 bases; bases with no gene match: 16. The CDR3 contains 18 residues. The variable domain in full, completed from reference TRBV7-9 and TRBJ2-1, reads DTGVSQNPRHKITKRGQNVTFRCDPISEHNRLYWYRQTLGQGPEFLTYFQNEAQLEKSRLLSDRFSAERPKGSFSTLEIQRTEQGDSAMYLCASSSLCPAGGPMNEQFFGPGTRLTVL.